A selection of T cell receptor beta chains follows, all from one sample in a study of cytomegalovirus exposure and HLA in healthy donors. Clones were sequenced by immunoSEQ multiplex PCR, and TCRdb holds only the in-frame ones, with some missing. This sample contains roughly 120,000 clones. The sample was PBMCs. These TCRs come from a man aged 25-45 years in good health and CMV-seronegative. Both conserved end residues are part of each CDR3. The order of the fields is CDR3 length, D gene, J gene, V gene, CDR3 DNA, CDR3 protein. The D gene is left open where the match is weak.

14	.	TRBJ2-7	TRBV10-3	TGTGCCATCAGTGAGGTCGACACCTCCTACGAGCAGTACTTC	CAISEVDTSYEQYF
10	.	TRBJ1-5	TRBV10-1	TGCGCCAGCAGTGACTCTCGGTTGCATTTT	CASSDSRLHF
16	TRBD2	TRBJ2-5	TRBV2	TGTGCCAGCAGTGGACTAGCGGGTGCGCTCGACGAGACCCAGTACTTC	CASSGLAGALDETQYF
14	TRBD2	TRBJ2-5	TRBV27	TGTGCCAGCAGTTTAGCGGGAGGGAGAGAGACCCAGTACTTC	CASSLAGGRETQYF
17	TRBD2	TRBJ2-1	TRBV10-3	TGTGCCATCAGTGAAGGTGGGACTAGCGGGAGCAACAATGAGCAGTTCTTC	CAISEGGTSGSNNEQFF
15	TRBD2	TRBJ2-7	TRBV5-4	TGTGCCAGCAGCCAGGGACTAGCGGGAAGCTACGAGCAGTACTTC	CASSQGLAGSYEQYF
14	TRBD1	TRBJ1-5	TRBV28	TGTGCCAGCAGTGCTGGACAGGGAAATCAGCCCCAGCATTTT	CASSAGQGNQPQHF
12	TRBD1	TRBJ1-1	TRBV27	TGTGCCAGCCAGGGGGCGTACACTGAAGCTTTCTTT	CASQGAYTEAFF
17	.	TRBJ1-5	TRBV30	TGTGCCTGGAGTAGAGGGGGGAGGGGGGAAGGCAATCAGCCCCAGCATTTT	CAWSRGGRGEGNQPQHF
14	TRBD2	TRBJ2-7	TRBV7-2	TGTGCCAGCAGCAGACTAGCGGGAGGGTACGAGCAGTACTTC	CASSRLAGGYEQYF
15	.	TRBJ1-3	TRBV2	TGTGCCAGCAGTGAACTGCGGGGACCTGGAAACACCATATATTTT	CASSELRGPGNTIYF
16	TRBD1	TRBJ2-7	TRBV5-1	TGCGCCAGCAGCTGGAAGACCGGGACAGGGGACTACGAGCAGTACTTC	CASSWKTGTGDYEQYF
13	TRBD2	TRBJ2-7	TRBV5-6	TGTGCCAGCAGTACTAGCGGGACCTACGAGCAGTACTTC	CASSTSGTYEQYF
16	TRBD1	TRBJ2-7	TRBV13	TGTGCCAGCGGTTCTTTGGCGGGGACAGGTGAACACGAGCAGTACTTC	CASGSLAGTGEHEQYF
16	.	TRBJ1-6	TRBV7-9	TGTGCCAGCAGCTTAGGGTATACACAGGGAGATTCACCCCTCCACTTT	CASSLGYTQGDSPLHF
12	.	TRBJ1-1	TRBV5-6	TGTGCCAGCAGCCTCCGTGGTAGTGAAGCTTTCTTT	CASSLRGSEAFF
14	.	TRBJ2-5	TRBV15	TGTGCCACCAGCACAACAGATTACCAAGAGACCCAGTACTTC	CATSTTDYQETQYF
14	TRBD2	TRBJ2-7	TRBV4-1	TGCGCCAGCAGCCAAGCAGCGGGAGACGACGAGCAGTACTTC	CASSQAAGDDEQYF
14	.	TRBJ1-1	TRBV5-4	TGTGCCAGCAGCTTGTTTCAGGTGCCAGCTCAAGCTTTCTTT	CASSLFQVPAQAFF
16	.	TRBJ1-1	TRBV5-6	TGTGCCAGCAGCTTGGTCGGGAGTCGGTGGGACACTGAAGCTTTCTTT	CASSLVGSRWDTEAFF
14	TRBD1	TRBJ2-7	TRBV5-5	TGTGCCAGCAGCCAAATACAGGGGGCGTACGAGCAGTACTTC	CASSQIQGAYEQYF
15	.	TRBJ1-2	TRBV29-1	TGCAGCGTGGGGAATCCGACAGTAGCTAACTATGGCTACACCTTC	CSVGNPTVANYGYTF
14	.	TRBJ1-1	TRBV30	TGTGCCTGGACGGAGGGAATCGCGGGCACTGAAGCTTTCTTT	CAWTEGIAGTEAFF
13	.	TRBJ1-2	TRBV29-1	TGCAGCGACCTTAAAGTGAGTTCCTATGGCTACACCTTC	CSDLKVSSYGYTF
15	.	TRBJ1-1	TRBV7-9	TGTGCCAGCAGCCTGGAACAGACATCCTTCACTGAAGCTTTCTTT	CASSLEQTSFTEAFF
13	.	TRBJ2-7	TRBV7-9	TGTGCCAGCAGCCAAGGGGATGGAAACAAGCAGTACTTC	CASSQGDGNKQYF
15	.	TRBJ1-3	TRBV28	TGTGCCAGCAGTATAGACAGTTACTCTGGAAACACCATATATTTT	CASSIDSYSGNTIYF
15	TRBD1	TRBJ2-3	TRBV5-1	TGCGCCAGCAGCAACGGACAGGGGAGCACAGATACGCAGTATTTT	CASSNGQGSTDTQYF
18	.	TRBJ2-4	TRBV30	TGTGCCTGGAGTGTTGCCCCGAACAGGAACTTAGCCAAAAACATTCAGTACTTC	CAWSVAPNRNLAKNIQYF
10	.	TRBJ2-5	TRBV6-6	TGTGCCAGCCGCAGGGAGACCCAGTACTTC	CASRRETQYF
18	.	TRBJ2-4	TRBV2	TGTGCCAGCAGTGAACGTGGTTCAGGCAGGCCAGCCAAAAACATTCAGTACTTC	CASSERGSGRPAKNIQYF
15	TRBD1	TRBJ2-7	TRBV2	TGTGCCAGCAGCTCCCCCGGGACAGGGAATGACGAGCAGTACTTC	CASSSPGTGNDEQYF
14	.	TRBJ1-1	TRBV18	TGTGCCAGCTCACCACAGGGGGGGATCACTGAAGCTTTCTTT	CASSPQGGITEAFF
14	TRBD2	TRBJ2-1	TRBV5-6	TGTGCCAGCAGCTTCGCGGGAGCTCCCGATGAGCAGTTCTTC	CASSFAGAPDEQFF
11	TRBD1	TRBJ2-2	TRBV10-3	TGTGCCACCCAGGGGGCCGGGGAGCTGTTTTTT	CATQGAGELFF
14	.	TRBJ2-5	TRBV10-3	TGTGCCATCAGGGCCGGACTGGACCAAGAGACCCAGTACTTC	CAIRAGLDQETQYF
14	.	TRBJ1-1	TRBV28	TGTGCCAGCAGTTTAATGGGGGAGGACACTGAAGCTTTCTTT	CASSLMGEDTEAFF
18	TRBD1	TRBJ2-6	TRBV28	TGTGCCAGCAGTCCGCGGACAGGGAAGAGCTCTGGGGCCAACGTCCTGACTTTC	CASSPRTGKSSGANVLTF
15	.	TRBJ2-2	TRBV15	TGTGCCACCAGCGAAGGAAAGGGGGTCTCCGGGGAGCTGTTTTTT	CATSEGKGVSGELFF
15	.	TRBJ2-3	TRBV5-1	TGCGCCAGCAGCTTGGCCGGAGAGCCCGGGGATACGCAGTATTTT	CASSLAGEPGDTQYF
15	.	TRBJ1-6	TRBV6-1	TGTGCCAGCAGTTTAAGGAGTATCGGCAATTCACCCCTCCACTTT	CASSLRSIGNSPLHF
16	TRBD1	TRBJ1-3	TRBV7-6	TGTGCCAGCAGCTTAGGTGGGACAGTGGCGAGAAACACCATATATTTT	CASSLGGTVARNTIYF
17	.	TRBJ1-3	TRBV7-3	TGTGCCAGCAGCTTAACGCGGCGGGGGGGTCCTGGAAACACCATATATTTT	CASSLTRRGGPGNTIYF
17	TRBD1	TRBJ1-1	TRBV5-1	TGCGCCAGGACGGCCTCTGACAGGGCTAACATGAACACTGAAGCTTTCTTT	CARTASDRANMNTEAFF
16	TRBD2	TRBJ2-1	TRBV7-9	TGTGCCAGCAGCTCAGCGACTAGCGGGAGTAGCTTTGAGCAGTTCTTC	CASSSATSGSSFEQFF